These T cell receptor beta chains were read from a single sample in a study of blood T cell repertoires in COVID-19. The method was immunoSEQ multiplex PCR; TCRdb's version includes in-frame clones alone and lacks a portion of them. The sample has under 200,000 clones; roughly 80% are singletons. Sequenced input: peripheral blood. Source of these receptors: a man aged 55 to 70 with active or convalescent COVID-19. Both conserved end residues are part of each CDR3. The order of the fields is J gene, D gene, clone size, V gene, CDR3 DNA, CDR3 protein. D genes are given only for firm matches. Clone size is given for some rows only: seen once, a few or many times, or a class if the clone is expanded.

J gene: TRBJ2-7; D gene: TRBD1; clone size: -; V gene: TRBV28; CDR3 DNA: TGTGCCAGCAGACCTCCCTTCGGGGACAGGAAGAACGAGCAGTACTTC; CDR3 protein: CASRPPFGDRKNEQYF
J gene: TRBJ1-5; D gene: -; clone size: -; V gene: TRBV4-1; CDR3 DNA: TGCGCCAGCAGCCAAGATGGGGGGGGCTCGGGTCAGCCCCAGCATTTT; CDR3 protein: CASSQDGGGSGQPQHF
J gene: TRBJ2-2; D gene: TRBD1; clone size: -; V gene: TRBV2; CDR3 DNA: TGTGCCAGCAGTCCGGGACAGGAGGGCACCGGGGAGCTGTTTTTT; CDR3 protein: CASSPGQEGTGELFF
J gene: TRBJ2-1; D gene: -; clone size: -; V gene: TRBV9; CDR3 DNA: TGTGCCAGCAGCGTAGATCTACCCAACAATGAGCAGTTCTTC; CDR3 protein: CASSVDLPNNEQFF
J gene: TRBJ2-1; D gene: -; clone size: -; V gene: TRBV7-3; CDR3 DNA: TGTGCCAGCAGCTTAACTCCCTCGGGACACTCCAATGAGCAGTTCTTC; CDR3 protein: CASSLTPSGHSNEQFF
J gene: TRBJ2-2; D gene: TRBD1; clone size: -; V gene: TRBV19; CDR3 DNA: TGTGCCAGTAGTATAGATGCCTTCTCCGGGACAGGCCTGAACACCGGGGAGCTGTTTTTT; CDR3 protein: CASSIDAFSGTGLNTGELFF
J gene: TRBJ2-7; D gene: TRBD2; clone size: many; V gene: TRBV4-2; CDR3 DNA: TGTGCCAGCAGCCAAGAGTTGGGGGAGGGCTACGAGCAGTACTTC; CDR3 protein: CASSQELGEGYEQYF
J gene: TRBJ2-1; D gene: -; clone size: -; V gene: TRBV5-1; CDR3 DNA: TGCGCCAGCAGCTTGGGGCGGAGGGAGCGGGAGCAGTTCTTC; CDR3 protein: CASSLGRREREQFF
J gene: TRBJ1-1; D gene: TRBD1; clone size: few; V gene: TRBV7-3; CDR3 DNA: TGTGCCAGCAGTTCCGGGACAGGGGGGTCTGAAGCTTTCTTT; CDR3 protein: CASSSGTGGSEAFF
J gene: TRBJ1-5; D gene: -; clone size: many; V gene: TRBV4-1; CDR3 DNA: TGCGCCAGCAGCCAACCTTCGGGCAGGGACTTTAGCAATCAGCCCCAGCATTTT; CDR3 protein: CASSQPSGRDFSNQPQHF
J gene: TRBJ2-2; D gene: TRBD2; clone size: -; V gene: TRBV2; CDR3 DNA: TGTGCCAGCGGGGCTAGCGGGAAGACCGGGGAGCTGTTTTTT; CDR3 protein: CASGASGKTGELFF
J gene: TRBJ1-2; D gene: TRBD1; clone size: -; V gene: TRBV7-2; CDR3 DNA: TGTGCCAGCAGCCCGGGACAGGGTTATAATGGCTACACCTTC; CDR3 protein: CASSPGQGYNGYTF
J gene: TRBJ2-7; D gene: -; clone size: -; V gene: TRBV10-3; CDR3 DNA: TGTGCCATCAGTGAGCGGCGGGAACTCCACGAGCAGTACTTC; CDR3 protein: CAISERRELHEQYF
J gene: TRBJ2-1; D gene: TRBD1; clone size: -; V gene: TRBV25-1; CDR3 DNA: TGTGCCAGCAGGGGACAGGGCCCAAGGCGTGATGAGCAGTTCTTC; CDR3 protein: CASRGQGPRRDEQFF
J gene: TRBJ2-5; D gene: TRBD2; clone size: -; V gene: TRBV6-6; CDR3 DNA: TGTGCCAGCAGCTTCGGGCGGGAGTGGGAGGAGACCCAGTACTTC; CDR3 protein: CASSFGREWEETQYF
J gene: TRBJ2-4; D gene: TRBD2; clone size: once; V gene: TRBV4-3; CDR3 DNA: TGCGCCAGCAGCCAAACGGGAGGGGGAAACATTCAGTACTTC; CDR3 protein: CASSQTGGGNIQYF
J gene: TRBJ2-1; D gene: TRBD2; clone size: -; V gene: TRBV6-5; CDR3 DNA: TGTGCCAGCAGTCCGGGACTAGCGGGAGGGAAAAAAGAGTTCTTC; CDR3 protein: CASSPGLAGGKKEFF
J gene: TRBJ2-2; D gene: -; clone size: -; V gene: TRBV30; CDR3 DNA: TGTGCCTGGAGTGGACAGCCGAACACCGGGGAGCTGTTTTTT; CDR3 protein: CAWSGQPNTGELFF
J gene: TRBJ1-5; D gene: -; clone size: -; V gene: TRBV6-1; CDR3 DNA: TGTGCCAGCAGTGACCAGGCAGCCCATCAGCCCCAGCATTTT; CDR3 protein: CASSDQAAHQPQHF
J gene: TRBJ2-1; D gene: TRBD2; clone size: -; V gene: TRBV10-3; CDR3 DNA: TGTGCCATCAGTGAGTCCGGGAGCGGGAGGGGATATGAGCAGTTCTTC; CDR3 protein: CAISESGSGRGYEQFF
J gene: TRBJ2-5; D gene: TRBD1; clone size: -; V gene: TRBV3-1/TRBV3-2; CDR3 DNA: TGTGCCAGCACCACAGGGGGTCAAGAGACCCAGTACTTC; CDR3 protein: CASTTGGQETQYF
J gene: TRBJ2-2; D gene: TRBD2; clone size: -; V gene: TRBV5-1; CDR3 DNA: TGCGCCAGCAGTAGGGTAGCGGGAGCGGCTAACACCGGGGAGCTGTTTTTT; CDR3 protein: CASSRVAGAANTGELFF
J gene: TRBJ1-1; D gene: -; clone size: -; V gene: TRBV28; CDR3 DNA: TGTGCCAGCAGTTTGGGGGGGAACACTGAAGCTTTCTTT; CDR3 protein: CASSLGGNTEAFF
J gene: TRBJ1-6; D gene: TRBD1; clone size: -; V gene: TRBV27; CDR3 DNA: TGTGCCAGCAAGGACAGGGAAGGGGTTAATTCACCCCTCCACTTT; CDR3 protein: CASKDREGVNSPLHF
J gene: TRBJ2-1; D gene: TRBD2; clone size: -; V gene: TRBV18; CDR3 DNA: TGTGCCAGCTCACCGGGACTAGCGGGAGCGTCTGAGCAGTTCTTC; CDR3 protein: CASSPGLAGASEQFF
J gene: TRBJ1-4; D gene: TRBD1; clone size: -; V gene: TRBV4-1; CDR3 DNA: TGCGCCAGCAGCCAAGTAGGGACAGGAACCCAAAGACTGTTTTTT; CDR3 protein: CASSQVGTGTQRLFF
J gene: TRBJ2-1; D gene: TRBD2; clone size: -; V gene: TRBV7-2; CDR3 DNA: TGTGCCAGCAGCATCCGGACTAGCGGGTTATTAAATGAGCAGTTCTTC; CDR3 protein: CASSIRTSGLLNEQFF
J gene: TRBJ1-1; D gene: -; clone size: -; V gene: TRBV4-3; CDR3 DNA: TGCGCCAGCAGCCAAGAGTTGGGCAGGAACACTGAAGCTTTCTTT; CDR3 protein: CASSQELGRNTEAFF
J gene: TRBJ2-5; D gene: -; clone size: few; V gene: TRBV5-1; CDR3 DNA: TGCGCCAGCAGCCCCTCGGGAGTTGGGGTAGCAGAGACCCAGTACTTC; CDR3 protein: CASSPSGVGVAETQYF
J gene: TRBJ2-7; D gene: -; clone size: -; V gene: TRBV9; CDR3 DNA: TGTGCCAGCAGCGTCGACAGGAGCTCCTACGAGCAGTACTTC; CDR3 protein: CASSVDRSSYEQYF
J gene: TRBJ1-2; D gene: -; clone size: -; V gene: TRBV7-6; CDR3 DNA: TGTGCCAGCAGCTTATCCGCGGGGGAGATCGGGGGCTACACCTTC; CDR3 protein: CASSLSAGEIGGYTF
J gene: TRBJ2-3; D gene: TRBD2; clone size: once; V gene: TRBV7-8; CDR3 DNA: TGTGCCAGCAGCCTGACTAGCGGGAGTGATACGCAGTATTTT; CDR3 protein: CASSLTSGSDTQYF
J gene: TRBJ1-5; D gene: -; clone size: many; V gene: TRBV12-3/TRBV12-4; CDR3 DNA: TGTGCCAGCAGTTTCTCTAATCAGCCCCAGCATTTT; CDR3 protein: CASSFSNQPQHF
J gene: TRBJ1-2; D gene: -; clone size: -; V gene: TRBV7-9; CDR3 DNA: TGTGCCAGCAGCTCTAAGCTCTACACCTTC; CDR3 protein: CASSSKLYTF
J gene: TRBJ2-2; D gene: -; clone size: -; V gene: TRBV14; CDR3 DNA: TGTGCCAGCAGCCAAGTTGAAGGGGCCGGGGAGCTGTTTTTT; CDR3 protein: CASSQVEGAGELFF
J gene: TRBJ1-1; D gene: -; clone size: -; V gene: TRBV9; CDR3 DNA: TGTGCCAGCAGCGTAGGGAACGGGGTAGACACTGAAGCTTTCTTT; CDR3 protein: CASSVGNGVDTEAFF
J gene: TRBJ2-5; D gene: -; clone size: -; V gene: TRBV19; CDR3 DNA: TGTGCCAGTAGTATAGGAGGGAAAGAGACCCAGTACTTC; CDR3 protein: CASSIGGKETQYF
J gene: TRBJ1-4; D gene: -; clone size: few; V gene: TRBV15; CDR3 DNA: TGTGCCACCAGCAGGACTTCAGGGGCCTCTAATGAAAAACTGTTTTTT; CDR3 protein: CATSRTSGASNEKLFF
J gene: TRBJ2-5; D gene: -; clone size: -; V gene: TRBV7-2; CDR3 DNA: TGTGCCAGCAGCTTGTGGCTAGACCAGACCCAGTACTTC; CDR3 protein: CASSLWLDQTQYF
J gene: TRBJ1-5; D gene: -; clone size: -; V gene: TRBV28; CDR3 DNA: TGTGCCAGCAGGTTGCCAGGGCCCCAGCATTTT; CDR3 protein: CASRLPGPQHF
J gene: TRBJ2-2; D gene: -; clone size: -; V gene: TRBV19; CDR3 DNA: TGTGCCAGTAGGACCCACAGGGAACGATCGGCCGGGGAGCTGTTTTTT; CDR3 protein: CASRTHRERSAGELFF
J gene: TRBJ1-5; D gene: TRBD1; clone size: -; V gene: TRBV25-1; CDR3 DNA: TGTGCCAGCAGTGGGTTCGGACAGGGAAATCAGCCCCAGCATTTT; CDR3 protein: CASSGFGQGNQPQHF
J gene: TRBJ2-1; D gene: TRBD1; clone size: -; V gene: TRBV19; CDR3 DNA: TGTGCCAGTAGTCTGGGACAGTACAATGAGCAGTTCTTC; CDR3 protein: CASSLGQYNEQFF
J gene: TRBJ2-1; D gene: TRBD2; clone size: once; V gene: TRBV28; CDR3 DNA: TGTGCCACCGTAACTAGCGGGGTTTACAATGAGCAGTTCTTC; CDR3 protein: CATVTSGVYNEQFF
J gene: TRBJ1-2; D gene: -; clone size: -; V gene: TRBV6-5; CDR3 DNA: TGTGCCAGCAGTTTGGACAGAGGCTATGGCTACACCTTC; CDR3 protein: CASSLDRGYGYTF
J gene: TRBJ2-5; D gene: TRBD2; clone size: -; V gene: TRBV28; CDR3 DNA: TGTGCCAGCAGTCTCAAGGGGACTAGAGGGACCCAGTACTTC; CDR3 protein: CASSLKGTRGTQYF
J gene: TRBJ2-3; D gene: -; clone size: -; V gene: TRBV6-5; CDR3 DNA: TGTGCCAGCAGTTCTGGTGGCGGAACGCAGTATTTT; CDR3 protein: CASSSGGGTQYF
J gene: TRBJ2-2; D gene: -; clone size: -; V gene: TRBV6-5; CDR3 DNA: TGTGCCTCCAGGGGGGTACAGGGTCCCACCGGGGAGCTGTTTTTT; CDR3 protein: CASRGVQGPTGELFF
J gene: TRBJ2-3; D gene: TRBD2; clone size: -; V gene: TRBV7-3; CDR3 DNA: TGTGCCAGCAGCTCAGCGGGGAGTAGCACAGATACGCAGTATTTT; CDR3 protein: CASSSAGSSTDTQYF
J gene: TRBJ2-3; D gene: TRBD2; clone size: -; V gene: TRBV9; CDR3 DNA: TGTGCCAGCAGCGTAGGGACTAGCGGTCTCACAGATACGCAGTATTTT; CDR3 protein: CASSVGTSGLTDTQYF
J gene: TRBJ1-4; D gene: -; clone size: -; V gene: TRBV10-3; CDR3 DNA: TGTGCCACCTCCCGAGGCGGTGAAAAACTGTTTTTT; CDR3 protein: CATSRGGEKLFF
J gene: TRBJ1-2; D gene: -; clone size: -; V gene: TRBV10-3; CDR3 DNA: TGTGCCATCAGTGAGGGCCTCTATGGCTACACCTTC; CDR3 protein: CAISEGLYGYTF
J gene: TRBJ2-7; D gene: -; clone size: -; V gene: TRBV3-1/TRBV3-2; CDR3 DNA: TGTGCCAGCAGCCAACTAAGGGGCGAGCAGTACTTC; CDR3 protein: CASSQLRGEQYF
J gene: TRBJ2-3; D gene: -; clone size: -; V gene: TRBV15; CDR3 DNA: TGTGCCACCAGCAGAGTGGCAGCGGACGTCACAGATACGCAGTATTTT; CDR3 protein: CATSRVAADVTDTQYF
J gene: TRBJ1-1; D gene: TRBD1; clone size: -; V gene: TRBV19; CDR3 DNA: TGTGCCAGTAGTACCCGAGGACAGGGGAGGACTGAAGCTTTCTTT; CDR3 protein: CASSTRGQGRTEAFF
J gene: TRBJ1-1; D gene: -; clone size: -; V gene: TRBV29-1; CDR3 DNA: TGCAGCGCCAATATAGTGCGGGGGACTGAAGCTTTCTTT; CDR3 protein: CSANIVRGTEAFF
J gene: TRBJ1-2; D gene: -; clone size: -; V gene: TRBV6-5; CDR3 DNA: TGTGCCAGCAGTTTCGACCGGAGAATCATGGGCTACACCTTC; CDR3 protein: CASSFDRRIMGYTF
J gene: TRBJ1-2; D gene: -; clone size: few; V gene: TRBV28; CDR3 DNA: TGTGCCAGCAGTCTTAACTATGGCTACACCTTC; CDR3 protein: CASSLNYGYTF
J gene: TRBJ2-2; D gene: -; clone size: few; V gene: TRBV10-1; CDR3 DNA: TGCGCCAGCAGTGATATGGGCAGGGCGAAAACCGGGGAGCTGTTTTTT; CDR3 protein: CASSDMGRAKTGELFF